The clone carrying this TCR beta chain was seen a single time. What it recognizes is unknown. Trimming shortened V by 6 bases and J by 10 bases, and 15 bases separated the two germline ends. The length of the CDR3 is 13 residues. This sample was taken from a study of T cell responses to AZD1222 COVID-19 vaccine. General study points: The study reported that nearly half of spike-specific TCRs target unmutated variant regions.

Sequencing used immunoSEQ multiplex PCR; TCRdb keeps in-frame clones, though not all of them. The sample yields over 80,000 clones, roughly nine tenths seen once. The input for sequencing was peripheral blood, taken 28 days after the second AZD1222 dose. The TCR was taken from an adult who received the AZD1222 COVID-19 vaccine. This chain joins TRBV12-3 or TRBV12-4 and TRBJ1-4; D gene uncertain. CDR3 DNA sequence: TGTGCCAGCAGCCAAGGCGGGGAGGGAAAACTGTTTTTT. It codes for CASSQGGEGKLFF.